The entry that follows covers one T cell receptor beta chain sequence. No antigen is known for it. The study ran its PCR with 60 Vbeta and 13 Jbeta primers. Generated by immunoSEQ multiplex PCR, the TCRdb table keeps only in-frame clones and is missing some. The repertoire holds more than 85,000 clones, with about two thirds as singletons. The record originates from a study of cytomegalovirus exposure and HLA in healthy donors. Whole-study context: About 79% of several hundred genotyped donors fell in the Caucasian-associated ancestry cluster.

V was pared by 6 bases and J by 3 bases, with 9 bases between. The CDR3 consists of 12 residues. Germline values: CDR1 SGHAT, CDR2 FQNNGV. General study results and limits: Presence/absence analyses treated sequencing depth as roughly uniform across donors. Based on reports, TCR beta sequences accurately predicted HLA-A and HLA-B alleles for most subjects.

Material for sequencing was PBMCs. This sequence was found in a female donor in good health and CMV-seronegative. The chain carries TRBV11-2 and TRBJ2-7, with unresolved D. CDR3 sequence: CASSSNSYEQYF. CDR3 in DNA: TGTGCCAGCAGTTCAAACAGCTACGAGCAGTACTTC.